The clone carrying this T cell receptor (beta chain) was recorded many times. The data were obtained in a study of early T cells in non-severe SARS-CoV-2 infection. A single record per CDR3 protein comes from TCRdb applying MiXCR to the 5' RACE reads. This sample has 60,000 to 80,000 distinct CDR3 sequences; more than 10% occur once, and the top ten carry 3.9%. The sequence came from an adult who was a healthcare worker with PCR-confirmed SARS-CoV-2 infection or an uninfected control (not recorded which). Sequenced sample: whole blood.

In DNA, the CDR3 is TGCAGTGCTCCGCGACTAGCGGGAAGCTCCTACAATGAGCAGTTCTTC. Its translation: CSAPRLAGSSYNEQFF. This sequence joins TRBV20-1 and TRBJ2-1; 11 bases map to TRBD2. Unmatched junction bases numbered 6, after V lost 5 bases and J lost 0 bases. The CDR3 sequence is 16 residues long. Germline CDR1 DFQATT, CDR2 SNEGSKA (reference sequence).